The 18 T cell receptor beta chains below all came from one sample that was sequenced in a study of T-cell reconstitution after alpha-beta-depleted transplantation in children. The TCRbeta library incorporated unique molecular identifiers. MiXCR was run by TCRdb on the PCR reads, yielding one entry per CDR3 protein. The sample has 490,000 or so distinct CDR3 sequences; approximately 12% are singletons. The sequencing used PBMCs from the stem cell graft donor, collected from the stem cell graft. The receptors stem from a human donor who donated a stem cell graft to a child with combined immunodeficiency.

This clonotype showed up many times. J is TRBJ2-2 and V is TRBV4-3; D unresolved. The CDR3 contains 14 residues. The V end lost 3 bases, the J end lost 0 bases, and 5 bases lay between the germline ends. Germline V gene lookup returns CDR1 LGHNA and CDR2 YSLEER. The CDR3 DNA reads as TGCGCCAGCAGCCATTCCGCGAACACCGGGGAGCTGTTTTTT. It encodes CASSHSANTGELFF.

This clonotype was seen ten or more times. The chain joins TRBV9 to TRBJ2-3; TRBD2 matches 8 bases. CDR1 and CDR2 (germline): SGDLS, YYNGEE. The CDR3 runs to 16 residues. Unmatched junction bases numbered 7, after V lost 0 bases and J lost 4 bases. CDR3 protein: CASSVDSGSPADTQYF. DNA for the CDR3: TGTGCCAGCAGCGTAGACAGCGGGAGTCCCGCAGATACGCAGTATTTT.

This clonotype has just a few counts. The genes are TRBV12-3 or TRBV12-4 and TRBJ2-1; 7 nucleotides align to TRBD2. V was pared by 1 base and J by 6 bases, with 9 bases of the junction left unmatched. This CDR3 contains 16 residues. In DNA, the CDR3 is TGTGCCAGCAGTTTAGGGGGGGGGATCGGGGCCAATGAGCAGTTCTTC. Translation: CASSLGGGIGANEQFF.

This clonotype has just a few counts. This rearrangement joins TRBV20-1 to TRBJ2-2; TRBD2 matches at 10 bases. Germline CDR1 is DFQATT and CDR2 is SNEGSKA (reference sequence). CDR3 length equals 17 residues. The ends lost 1 base at V and 8 bases at J; junction bases unmatched: 13. CDR3 bases: TGCAGTGCTAGAGGTCTCCTTCCGGGACTAGCGTTGGGGGAGCTGTTTTTT. Residues: CSARGLLPGLALGELFF.

The rearrangement joins TRBV7-8 to TRBJ2-3; the D gene is possibly TRBD2 (6 bases). Germline-derived CDR1 and CDR2 are SGHVS and FQNEAQ. V lost 1 base, J lost 2 bases, and 19 bases lay in between. The CDR3 is 18 residues long. Here the CDR3 DNA reads TGTGCCAGCAGCTTAGAAGGAGGGTTAGTGCCCCACACAGATACGCAGTATTTT. This codes for CASSLEGGLVPHTDTQYF.

This clonotype was seen only a few times. The rearrangement links TRBV4-2 to TRBJ2-1, with a weak D call TRBD2 (5 bases). The CDR3 sequence is 18 residues long. CDR1 is LGHNA, CDR2 YNFKEQ, per germline. Trimming took 3 bases from V and 0 from J, leaving 18 bases between them. The CDR3 region is CASSQEPHGESSYNEQFF. The CDR3, as DNA: TGTGCCAGCAGCCAGGAGCCCCACGGGGAAAGCTCCTACAATGAGCAGTTCTTC.

This clonotype has more than one count but fewer than ten. The chain uses TRBV12-3 or TRBV12-4 and TRBJ1-2, with 9 positions matching TRBD1. The junction had 6 bases not matched to a gene; V was cut back by 5 bases and J by 8 bases. The CDR3 is 13 residues long. In DNA, the CDR3 is TGTGCCAGCAGTACCGGACAGGGGAGCGGCTACACCTTC. Protein sequence: CASSTGQGSGYTF.

This chain uses TRBV5-1 with TRBJ2-7; 9 positions match TRBD1. V lost 4 bases, J lost 3 bases, and 8 bases stayed unmatched. CDR3 length: 15 residues. CDR1 and CDR2 (germline): SGHRS, YFSETQ. The DNA for the CDR3 is TGCGCCAGCAGCCAAACCCCGGGACAGGGCTACGAGCAGTACTTC. Amino acids: CASSQTPGQGYEQYF.

The J gene is TRBJ2-7, the V gene TRBV30; D possibly corresponds to TRBD2 (7 bases). Germline values: CDR1 GTSNPN, CDR2 SVGIG (reference sequence). CDR3 length: 16 amino acids. Trimming removed 4 bases from V and 0 bases from J, with 19 bases in between. In DNA form, the CDR3 reads TGTGCCTGGAAGGGGGAGGGGAGCGGCCCCTCCTACGAGCAGTACTTC. This codes for CAWKGEGSGPSYEQYF.

This clonotype was observed a handful of times. The chain combines TRBV7-3 with TRBJ2-7; possible D gene TRBD2, 6 bases. Germline V gives CDR1 SGHTA, CDR2 FQGTGA. The V end lost 0 bases, the J end lost 1 base, and 13 bases lay between the germline ends. The CDR3 is made up of 16 amino acids. The DNA of the CDR3 is TGTGCCAGCAGCTTAACGGCGGGGCTCGGTTCCTACGAGCAGTACTTC. Translated: CASSLTAGLGSYEQYF.

The rearrangement links TRBV27 to TRBJ2-5; TRBD1 aligns across 8 bases. The CDR3 contains 13 residues. V gave up 10 bases and J gave up 3 bases; unmatched junction bases: 7. CDR1 MNHEY and CDR2 SMNVEV come from the germline V gene (reference sequence). The chain's CDR3 is CATAGGGEETQYF. As DNA, the CDR3 is TGTGCCACGGCAGGGGGCGGTGAAGAGACCCAGTACTTC.

This clonotype was counted many times. V is TRBV12-3 or TRBV12-4 and J is TRBJ2-1; 8 nucleotides agree with TRBD1. V lost 6 bases and J lost 4; bases outside the gene matches: 8. The CDR3 length is 15 residues. The CDR3 spells CASSDGQGRYNEQFF. CDR3 nucleotides: TGTGCCAGCAGCGACGGACAGGGACGGTACAATGAGCAGTTCTTC.

This clonotype was seen many times. This chain uses TRBV20-1 with TRBJ2-1; the D is unclear. The germline V gene encodes CDR1 DFQATT and CDR2 SNEGSKA (reference sequence). CDR3 length: 16 residues. V was pared by 5 bases and J by 4 bases, with 21 bases between. The CDR3 reads CSALVRVGLGYNEQFF. The CDR3, as DNA: TGCAGTGCTCTAGTACGGGTGGGTCTAGGGTACAATGAGCAGTTCTTC.

This clonotype was seen ten or more times. The gene calls are TRBV7-2 and TRBJ2-1, with TRBD2 matching over 10 bases. This CDR3 is 15 amino acids long. V lost 5 bases and J lost 3; bases outside the gene matches: 4. Germline lookup yields CDR1 SGHTA and CDR2 FQGNSA. CDR3 loop: CASSLSSGSYNEQFF. CDR3 DNA sequence: TGTGCCAGCAGCCTTTCTAGCGGGAGCTACAATGAGCAGTTCTTC.

At least ten counts were recorded for this clonotype. The chain uses TRBV12-3 or TRBV12-4 and TRBJ2-1; possibly TRBD2 for D (5 bases). V was pared by 6 bases and J by 4 bases, with 10 bases between. This CDR3 is built from 13 residues. The CDR3 is CASSSGLYNEQFF. The CDR3, as DNA: TGTGCCAGCAGCTCCGGACTTTACAATGAGCAGTTCTTC.

The chain couples TRBV29-1 to TRBJ1-2, with D possibly TRBD1 on 5 matching bases. Germline values: CDR1 SQVTM, CDR2 ANQGSEA. CDR3 size: 14 residues. The V and J ends lost 0 bases and 8 bases respectively, with 16 bases between them. The CDR3 region has the DNA TGCAGCGTTGAAGATCGTCGGGAGGGGAAGGGCTACACCTTC. This translates into CSVEDRREGKGYTF.

This clonotype has just a few counts. The rearrangement joins TRBV7-2 to TRBJ2-5; D is undetermined. Per the germline V gene, CDR1 is SGHTA and CDR2 is FQGNSA. The CDR3 runs to 15 residues. V was shortened by 0 bases and J by 0 bases, with 8 bases between the two germline ends. Written as DNA, the CDR3 is TGTGCCAGCAGCTTAGCGCACCTGTACCAAGAGACCCAGTACTTC. It codes for CASSLAHLYQETQYF.

The genes are TRBV7-9 and TRBJ1-2; D remains unclear. V dropped 6 bases and J dropped 1 base, with 21 bases sitting between them. The germline gives CDR1 SEHNR, CDR2 FQNEAQ (reference sequence). The CDR3 extends over 17 amino acids. Here the CDR3 reads CASSLGGLTAFNYGYTF. In nucleotides, the CDR3 is TGTGCCAGCAGTTTGGGAGGACTTACAGCTTTTAACTATGGCTACACCTTC.